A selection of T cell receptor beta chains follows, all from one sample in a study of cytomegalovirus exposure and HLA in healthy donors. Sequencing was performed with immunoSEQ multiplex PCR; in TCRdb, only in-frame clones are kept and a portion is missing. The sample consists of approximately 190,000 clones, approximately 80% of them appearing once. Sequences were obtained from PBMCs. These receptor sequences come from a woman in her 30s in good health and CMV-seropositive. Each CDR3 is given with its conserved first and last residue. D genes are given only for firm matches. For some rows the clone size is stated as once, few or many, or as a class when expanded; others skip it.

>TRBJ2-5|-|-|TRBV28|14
TGTGCCAGCATCGACAACAGGACCCCAGAGACCCAGTACTTC
CASIDNRTPETQYF
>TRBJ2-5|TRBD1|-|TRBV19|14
TGTGCCAGTAGTAGAGGACAGGGCCAAGAGACCCAGTACTTC
CASSRGQGQETQYF
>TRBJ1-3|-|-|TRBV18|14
TGTGCCAGCTCACCTGGACAGTCTGGAAACACCATATATTTT
CASSPGQSGNTIYF
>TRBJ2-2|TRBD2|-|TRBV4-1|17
TGCGCCAGCAGCCTGACTTATCTAGCGGGAGTTACCGGGGAGCTGTTTTTT
CASSLTYLAGVTGELFF
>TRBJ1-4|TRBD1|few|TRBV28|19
TGTGCCAGCAGCTCCTCTCTGGGACAGGGGGCAGTCGGTGCTGCAAAACTGTTTTTT
CASSSSLGQGAVGAAKLFF
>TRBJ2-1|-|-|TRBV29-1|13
TGCAGCGTCTCCGGGACTGCCCTCAGGGAGCAGTTCTTC
CSVSGTALREQFF
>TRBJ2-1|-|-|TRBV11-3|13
TGTGCCAGCAGCTTAGTCCAGTCCTCCAAGCAGTTCTTC
CASSLVQSSKQFF
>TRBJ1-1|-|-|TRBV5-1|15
TGCGCCAGCAGCTTGGGGGACTCCACGGGAACTGAAGCTTTCTTT
CASSLGDSTGTEAFF
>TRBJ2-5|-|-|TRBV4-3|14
TGCGCCAGCAGCCAAGGTTCGGGAGTTGAGACCCAGTACTTC
CASSQGSGVETQYF
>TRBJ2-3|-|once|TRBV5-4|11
TGTGCCAGCAGTCTCACAGATACGCAGTATTTT
CASSLTDTQYF
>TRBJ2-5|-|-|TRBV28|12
TGTGCCAGCAGGCCTAGTGAAGAGACCCAGTACTTC
CASRPSEETQYF
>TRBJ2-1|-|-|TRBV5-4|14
TGTGCCAGCAGCTTCTGTGTGACGGGGGATGAGCAGTTCTTC
CASSFCVTGDEQFF
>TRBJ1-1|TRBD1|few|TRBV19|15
TGTGCCAGTAGTTCATGGACAGGTACGGGGACTGAAGCTTTCTTT
CASSSWTGTGTEAFF
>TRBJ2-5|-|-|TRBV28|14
TGTGCCAGCAGTTTAGGGGGCCGAGCAGAGACCCAGTACTTC
CASSLGGRAETQYF
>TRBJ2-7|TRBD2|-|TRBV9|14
TGTGCCAGCAGCGTAGCGGCGGGAGGGTACGAGCAGTACTTC
CASSVAAGGYEQYF
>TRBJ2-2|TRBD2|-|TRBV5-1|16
TGCGCCAGCAGCTGGGGCTTAACTAGCGGGAGCGGGGAGCTGTTTTTT
CASSWGLTSGSGELFF
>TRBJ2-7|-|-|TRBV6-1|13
TGTGCCAGCCGTTGGGGGGACGAGAACGAGCAGTACTTC
CASRWGDENEQYF
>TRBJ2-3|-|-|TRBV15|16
TGTGCCACCAGCGAGGGGGTAAGGCCAATGACAGATACGCAGTATTTT
CATSEGVRPMTDTQYF
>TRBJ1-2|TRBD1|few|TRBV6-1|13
TGTGCCAGCAACCGGGGACAGAGCTATGGCTACACCTTC
CASNRGQSYGYTF
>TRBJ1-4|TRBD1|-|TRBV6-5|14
TGTGCCAGCAGACAGGGGGCGGCCCATGAAAAACTGTTTTTT
CASRQGAAHEKLFF
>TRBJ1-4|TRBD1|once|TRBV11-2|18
TGTGCCAGCAGTTCTCGGCCGGTCAGGGGGCGGACTAATGAAAAACTGTTTTTT
CASSSRPVRGRTNEKLFF
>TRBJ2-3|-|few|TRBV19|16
TGTGCCAGTAGTGGAGGCGGGGCAGGGAGTAGAGATACGCAGTATTTT
CASSGGGAGSRDTQYF
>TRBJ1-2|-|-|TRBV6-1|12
TGTGCCAGCAGGGTAGGGAGCTTCCCCTACACCTTC
CASRVGSFPYTF
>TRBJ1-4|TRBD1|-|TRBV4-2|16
TGTGCCAGCAGCCAAGATCTAGGGACAGTTAATGAAAAACTGTTTTTT
CASSQDLGTVNEKLFF
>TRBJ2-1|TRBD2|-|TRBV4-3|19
TGCGCCAGCAGCCAACTCCCGGGGGTAGCGGGAGGGAGAAACAATGAGCAGTTCTTC
CASSQLPGVAGGRNNEQFF
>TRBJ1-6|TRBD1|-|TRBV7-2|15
TGTGCCAGCAGCTTATCCGGACAGGGAAATTCACCCCTCCACTTT
CASSLSGQGNSPLHF
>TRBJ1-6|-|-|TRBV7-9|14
TGTGCCAGCAGCCCCGACAGTCAGTATTCACCCCTCCACTTT
CASSPDSQYSPLHF
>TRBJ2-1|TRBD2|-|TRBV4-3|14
TGCGCCAGCAGCCTAATAGCGGGAGTGGGTGAGCAGTTCTTC
CASSLIAGVGEQFF
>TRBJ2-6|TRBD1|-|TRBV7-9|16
TGTGCCAGCAGCTTACTTCTGGGACAGGGGGCCAACGTCCTGACTTTC
CASSLLLGQGANVLTF
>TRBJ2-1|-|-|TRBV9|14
TGTGCCAGCAGCGCTAGACTAGATAGCAATGAGCAGTTCTTC
CASSARLDSNEQFF
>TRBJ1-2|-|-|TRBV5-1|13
TGCGCCAGCAGCTTGGCAGTAAACTATGGCTACACCTTC
CASSLAVNYGYTF
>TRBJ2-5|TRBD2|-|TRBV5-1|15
TGCGCCAGCAGCTTGGACGGGAGGGCGGTGGAGACCCAGTACTTC
CASSLDGRAVETQYF
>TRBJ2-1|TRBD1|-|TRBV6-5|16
TGTGCCAGCAGTTCCCCGGGACAGGGGAGGTACAATGAGCAGTTCTTC
CASSSPGQGRYNEQFF
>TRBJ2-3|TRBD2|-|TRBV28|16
TGTGCCAGCAGTCCTATACTAGCGGGATACACAGATACGCAGTATTTT
CASSPILAGYTDTQYF
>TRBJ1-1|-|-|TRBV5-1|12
TGCGCCAGCAGCCGCGGTGGCACTGAAGCTTTCTTT
CASSRGGTEAFF
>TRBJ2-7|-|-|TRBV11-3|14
TGTGCCAGCAGCTTAAGGGGGACGTCCTACGAGCAGTACTTC
CASSLRGTSYEQYF
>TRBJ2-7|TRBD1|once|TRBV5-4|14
TGTGCCAGCCGTGCGGACAGGGGGGACCACGAGCAGTACTTC
CASRADRGDHEQYF
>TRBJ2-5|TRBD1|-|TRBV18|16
TGTGCCAGCAATACCGGTGGACAGGGGGTTCAAGAGACCCAGTACTTC
CASNTGGQGVQETQYF
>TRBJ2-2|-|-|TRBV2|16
TGTGCCAGCAGTGAATTGAGTGGGAGGAACACCGGGGAGCTGTTTTTT
CASSELSGRNTGELFF
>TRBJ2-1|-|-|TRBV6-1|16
TGTGCCAGCAGTGTTATTGCAGGGCACTTCTACAATGAGCAGTTCTTC
CASSVIAGHFYNEQFF
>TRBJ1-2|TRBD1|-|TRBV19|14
TGTGCCAGTAGTTTTTTACAGGGGAACTATGGCTACACCTTC
CASSFLQGNYGYTF
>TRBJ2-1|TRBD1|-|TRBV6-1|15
TGTGCCAGCAGAGAAAGGGGGCGCGCTGACAATGAGCAGTTCTTC
CASRERGRADNEQFF
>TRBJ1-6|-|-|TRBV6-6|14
TGTGCCAGCAGTTTATCAGGGCCCGAATCACCCCTCCACTTT
CASSLSGPESPLHF
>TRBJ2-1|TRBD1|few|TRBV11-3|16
TGTGCCAGCAGCTTAGGGGGGACAGGGCCCTACAATGAGCAGTTCTTC
CASSLGGTGPYNEQFF
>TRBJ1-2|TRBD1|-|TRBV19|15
TGTGCCAGTAGTATAGGGGGACAGGGACACTATGGCTACACCTTC
CASSIGGQGHYGYTF
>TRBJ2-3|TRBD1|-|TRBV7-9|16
TGTGCCAGCAGCTTATTGGGGACAGGGCTCACAGATACGCAGTATTTT
CASSLLGTGLTDTQYF
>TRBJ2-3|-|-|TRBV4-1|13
TGCGCCAGCAGCCGGGACATAACAGATACGCAGTATTTT
CASSRDITDTQYF
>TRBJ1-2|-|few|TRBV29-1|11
TGCAGCGTTGAACAGGGTAGAGGCTACACCTTC
CSVEQGRGYTF
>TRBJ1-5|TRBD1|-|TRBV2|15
TGTGCCAGCAGCCGCGACAGGGGGGGTTTTCAGCCCCAGCATTTT
CASSRDRGGFQPQHF
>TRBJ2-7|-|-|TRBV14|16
TGTGCCAGCAGCCCTATGAGACAGGTCCTTTCGTGGGAGCAGTACTTC
CASSPMRQVLSWEQYF
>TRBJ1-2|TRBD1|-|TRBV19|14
TGTGCCAGTAGTACCTGGGACAGGGAAAATTTCTACACCTTC
CASSTWDRENFYTF
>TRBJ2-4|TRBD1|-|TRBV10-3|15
TGTGCCATCAGTGAGTTACAGGGGGTCAAAAACATTCAGTACTTC
CAISELQGVKNIQYF
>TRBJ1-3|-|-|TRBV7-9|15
TGTGCCAGCAGCTCTTACAGGGTAGCCGGAAACACCATATATTTT
CASSSYRVAGNTIYF
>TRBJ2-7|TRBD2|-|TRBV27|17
TGTGCCAGCAGTTTTTCCTGGACTAGCGGGAGATTGGACGAGCAGTACTTC
CASSFSWTSGRLDEQYF
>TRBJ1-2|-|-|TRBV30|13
TGTGCCTGGAGTGTAACGCGGGGCCATGGCTACACCTTC
CAWSVTRGHGYTF